The clone carrying this T cell receptor beta chain came up many times. As yet, its antigen is unknown. In the library, individual cDNA molecules carried attached unique molecular identifiers. TCRdb processed the 5' RACE reads anew with MiXCR; each CDR3 protein has one entry. The table shows approximately 50,000 distinct CDR3 sequences, with approximately 12% occurring only once. This CDR3 comprises 12 residues. From germline, CDR1 is SEHNR and CDR2 FQNEAQ (reference sequence). The V gene lost 5 bases and the J gene lost 2 bases, with 7 bases spanning the gap. These data originate in a study of early T cells in non-severe SARS-CoV-2 infection. Turning to the study itself: Sequenced material consisted of bulk RNA (from unsorted whole blood), and chains were unpaired. Study observations and caveats: VDJdb matches were skewed toward anti-spike CD8 T cell responses.

This clonotype was sampled from an adult who was a healthcare worker with PCR-confirmed SARS-CoV-2 infection or an uninfected control (not recorded which). The material sequenced was whole blood, taken at baseline. The J gene is TRBJ2-7, the V gene TRBV7-9; D is unclear. The CDR3 coding sequence is TGTGCCAGCAGCACTGCCGCCTACGAGCAGTACTTC. Its protein product is CASSTAAYEQYF.